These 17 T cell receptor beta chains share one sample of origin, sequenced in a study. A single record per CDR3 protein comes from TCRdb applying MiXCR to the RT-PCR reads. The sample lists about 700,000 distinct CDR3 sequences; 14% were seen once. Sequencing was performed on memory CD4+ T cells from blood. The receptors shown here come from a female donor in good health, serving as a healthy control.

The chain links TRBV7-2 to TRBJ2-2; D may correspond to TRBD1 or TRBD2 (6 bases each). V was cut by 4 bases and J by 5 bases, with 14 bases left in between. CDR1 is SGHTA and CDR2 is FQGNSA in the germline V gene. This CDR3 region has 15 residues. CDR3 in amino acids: CTSSSEGTGTGELFF. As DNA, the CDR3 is TGTACCAGCAGCTCGGAGGGCACAGGGACCGGGGAGCTGTTTTTT.

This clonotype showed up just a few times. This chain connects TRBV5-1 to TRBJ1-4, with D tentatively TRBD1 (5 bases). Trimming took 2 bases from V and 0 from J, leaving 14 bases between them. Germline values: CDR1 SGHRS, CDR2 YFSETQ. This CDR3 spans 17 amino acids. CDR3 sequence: CASSLNAGPSTNEKLFF. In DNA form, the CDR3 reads TGCGCCAGCAGCTTAAACGCAGGGCCTTCAACTAATGAAAAACTGTTTTTT.

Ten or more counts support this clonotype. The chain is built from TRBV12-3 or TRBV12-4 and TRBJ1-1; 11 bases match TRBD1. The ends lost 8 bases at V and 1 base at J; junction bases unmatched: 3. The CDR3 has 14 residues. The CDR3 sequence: CASCGTGGNTEAFF. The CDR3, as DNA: TGTGCCAGCTGCGGGACAGGGGGGAACACTGAAGCTTTCTTT.

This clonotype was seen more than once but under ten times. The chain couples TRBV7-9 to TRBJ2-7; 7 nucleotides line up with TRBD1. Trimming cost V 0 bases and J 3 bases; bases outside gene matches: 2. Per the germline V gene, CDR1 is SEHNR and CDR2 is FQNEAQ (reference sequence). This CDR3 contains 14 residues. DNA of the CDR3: TGTGCCAGCAGCTTAGCGGACAGGATCTACGAGCAGTACTTC. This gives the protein CASSLADRIYEQYF. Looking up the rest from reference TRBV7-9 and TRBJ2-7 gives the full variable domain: DTGVSQNPRHKITKRGQNVTFRCDPISEHNRLYWYRQTLGQGPEFLTYFQNEAQLEKSRLLSDRFSAERPKGSFSTLEIQRTEQGDSAMYLCASSLADRIYEQYFGPGTRLTVT.

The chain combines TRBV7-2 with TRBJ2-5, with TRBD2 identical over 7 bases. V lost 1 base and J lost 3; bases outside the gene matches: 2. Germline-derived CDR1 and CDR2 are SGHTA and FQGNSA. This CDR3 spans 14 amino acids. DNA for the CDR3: TGTGCCAGCAGCTTAGGGGGGGGTAAAGAGACCCAGTACTTC. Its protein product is CASSLGGGKETQYF.

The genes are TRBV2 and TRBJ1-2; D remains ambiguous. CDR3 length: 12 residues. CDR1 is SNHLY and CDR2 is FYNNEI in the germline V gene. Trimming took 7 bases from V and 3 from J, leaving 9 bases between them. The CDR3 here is CASTYSDYGYTF. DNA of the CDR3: TGTGCCAGCACTTACTCAGACTATGGCTACACCTTC.

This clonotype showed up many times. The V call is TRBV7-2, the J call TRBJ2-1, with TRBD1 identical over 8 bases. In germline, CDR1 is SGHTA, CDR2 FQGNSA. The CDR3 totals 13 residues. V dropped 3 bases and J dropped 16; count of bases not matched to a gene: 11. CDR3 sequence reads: CASSFGRQGKEFF. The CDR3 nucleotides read TGTGCCAGCAGCTTCGGCAGACAGGGGAAAGAATTCTTC. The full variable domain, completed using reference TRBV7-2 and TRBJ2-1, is GAGVSQSPSNKVTEKGKDVELRCDPISGHTALYWYRQSLGQGLEFLIYFQGNSAPDKSGLPSDRFSAERTGGSVSTLTIQRTQQEDSAVYLCASSFGRQGKEFFGPGTRLTVL.

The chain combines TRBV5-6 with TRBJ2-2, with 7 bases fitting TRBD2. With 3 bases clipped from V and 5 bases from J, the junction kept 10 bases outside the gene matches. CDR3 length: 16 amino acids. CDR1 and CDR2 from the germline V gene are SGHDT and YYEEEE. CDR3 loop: CASSWRRDYLTGELFF. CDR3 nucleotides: TGTGCCAGCAGCTGGAGAAGGGACTACCTGACCGGGGAGCTGTTTTTT.

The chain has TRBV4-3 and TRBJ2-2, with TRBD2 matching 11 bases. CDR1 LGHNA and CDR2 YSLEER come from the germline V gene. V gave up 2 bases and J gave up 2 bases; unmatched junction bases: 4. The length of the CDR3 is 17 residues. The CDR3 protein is CASSQKLAGANTGELFF. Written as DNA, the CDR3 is TGCGCCAGCAGCCAAAAACTAGCGGGGGCCAACACCGGGGAGCTGTTTTTT.

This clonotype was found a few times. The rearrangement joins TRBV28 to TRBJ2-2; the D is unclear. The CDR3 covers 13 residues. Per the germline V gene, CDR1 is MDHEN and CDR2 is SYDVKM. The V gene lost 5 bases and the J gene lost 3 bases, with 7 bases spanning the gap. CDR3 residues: CASSESDTGELFF. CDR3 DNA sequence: TGTGCCAGCAGTGAATCGGACACCGGGGAGCTGTTTTTT.

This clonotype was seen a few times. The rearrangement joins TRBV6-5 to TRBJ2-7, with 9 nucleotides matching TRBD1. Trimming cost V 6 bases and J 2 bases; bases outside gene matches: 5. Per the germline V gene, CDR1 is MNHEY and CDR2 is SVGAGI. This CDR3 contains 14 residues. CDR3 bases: TGTGCCAGCAGGTCCCGGGACAGGGCCTACGAGCAGTACTTC. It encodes CASRSRDRAYEQYF.

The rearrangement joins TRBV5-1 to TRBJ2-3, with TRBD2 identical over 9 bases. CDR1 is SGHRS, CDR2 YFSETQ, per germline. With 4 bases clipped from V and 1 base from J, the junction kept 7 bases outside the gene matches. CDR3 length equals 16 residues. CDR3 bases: TGCGCCAGCAGCAAACCCATAGCGGGGGGCACAGATACGCAGTATTTT. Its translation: CASSKPIAGGTDTQYF.

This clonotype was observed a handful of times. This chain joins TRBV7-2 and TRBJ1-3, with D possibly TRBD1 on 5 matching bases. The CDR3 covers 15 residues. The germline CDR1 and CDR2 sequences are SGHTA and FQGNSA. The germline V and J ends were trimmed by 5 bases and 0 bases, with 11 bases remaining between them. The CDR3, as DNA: TGTGCCAGCAGCCCACAGGACCTCTCTGGAAACACCATATATTTT. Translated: CASSPQDLSGNTIYF.

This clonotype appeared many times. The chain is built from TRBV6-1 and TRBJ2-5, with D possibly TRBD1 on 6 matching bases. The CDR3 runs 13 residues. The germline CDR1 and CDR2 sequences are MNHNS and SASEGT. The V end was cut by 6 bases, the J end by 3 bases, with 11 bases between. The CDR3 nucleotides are TGTGCCAGCAGCCTTGGGACAAAAGAGACCCAGTACTTC. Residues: CASSLGTKETQYF.

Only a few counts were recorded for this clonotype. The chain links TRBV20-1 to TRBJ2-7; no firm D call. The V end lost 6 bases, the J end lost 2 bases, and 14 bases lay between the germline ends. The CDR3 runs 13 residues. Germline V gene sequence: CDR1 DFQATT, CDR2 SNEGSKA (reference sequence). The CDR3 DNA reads TGCAGTGCGAGAAGGGCCGTAACCTACGAGCAGTACTTC. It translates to CSARRAVTYEQYF.

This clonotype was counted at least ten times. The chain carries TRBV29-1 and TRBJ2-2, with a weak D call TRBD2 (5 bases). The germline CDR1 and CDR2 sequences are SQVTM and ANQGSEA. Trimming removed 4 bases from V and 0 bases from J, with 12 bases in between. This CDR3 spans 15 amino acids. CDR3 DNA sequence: TGCAGCGTTGGCGGGTATACAGCGAACACCGGGGAGCTGTTTTTT. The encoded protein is CSVGGYTANTGELFF.

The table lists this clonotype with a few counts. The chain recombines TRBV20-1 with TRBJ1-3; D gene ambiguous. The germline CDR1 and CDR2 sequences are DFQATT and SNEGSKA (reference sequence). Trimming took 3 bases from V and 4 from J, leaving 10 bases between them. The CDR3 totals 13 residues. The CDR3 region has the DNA TGCAGTGCTAGGCCGGGTTTCGGAAACACCATATATTTT. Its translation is CSARPGFGNTIYF.